This record concerns one TCR beta chain sequence. This record comes from a study of CD8 T cells in Susac syndrome. RNA amounts of roughly 0.45 to 1 ug underwent reverse transcription with random hexamers. Coverage of TCR beta CDR3 amplification by immunoSEQ multiplex PCR extended to 54 Vbeta and 13 Jbeta. MiXCR, run by TCRdb on the immunoSEQ multiplex PCR reads, gives a single entry per CDR3 protein. This sample has roughly 200,000 distinct CDR3 sequences, with approximately 95% found just once. Germline assignment: CDR1 MDHEN and CDR2 SYDVKM. Trimming cost V 6 bases and J 3 bases, with 11 bases left between them. This CDR3 region has 14 residues.

Material: CD8+ T cells from PBMCs. The receptor was isolated from a human donor with multiple sclerosis. V usage is TRBV28 and J usage is TRBJ2-2; the D is unclear. The CDR3 DNA follows: TGTGCCAGCAGCTTGGTGGGCTACACCGGGGAGCTGTTTTTT. Protein product: CASSLVGYTGELFF.